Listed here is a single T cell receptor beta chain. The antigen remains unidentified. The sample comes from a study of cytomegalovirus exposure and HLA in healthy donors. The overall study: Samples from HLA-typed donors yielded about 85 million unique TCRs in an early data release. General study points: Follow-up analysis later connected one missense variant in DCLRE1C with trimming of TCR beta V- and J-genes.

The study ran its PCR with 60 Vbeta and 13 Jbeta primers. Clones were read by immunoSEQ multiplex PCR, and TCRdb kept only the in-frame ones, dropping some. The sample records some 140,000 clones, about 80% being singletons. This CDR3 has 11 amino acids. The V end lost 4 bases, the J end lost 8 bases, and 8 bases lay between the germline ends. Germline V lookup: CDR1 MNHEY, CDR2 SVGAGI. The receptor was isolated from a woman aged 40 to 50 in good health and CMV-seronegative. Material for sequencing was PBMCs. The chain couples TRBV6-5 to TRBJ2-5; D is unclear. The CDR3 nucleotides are TGTGCCAGCAGTTTAGGAGATACCCAGTACTTC. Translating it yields CASSLGDTQYF.